This TCR beta chain was profiled in a study of blood T cell repertoires in COVID-19. Measured with immunoSEQ multiplex PCR; TCRdb has only the in-frame clones, and not every one. In the table there are 45,000 to 50,000 clones, less than 90% of which are singletons. The CDR3 contains 14 residues. CDR1 is LGHDT and CDR2 is YNNKEL in the germline V gene (reference sequence). With V trimmed by 6 bases and J by 6 bases, 6 bases remained unmatched. Sequencing was done on a sample of peripheral blood. This receptor was identified in a human donor in a cohort sampled during active COVID-19. This sequence joins TRBV3-1 (or the pseudogene TRBV3-2) and TRBJ1-5; 9 bases align to TRBD1. The CDR3 loop reads CASSPTGGGQPQHF. The CDR3 DNA reads as TGTGCCAGCAGTCCTACAGGGGGCGGTCAGCCCCAGCATTTT.